Listed here are 19 T cell receptor beta chains from one sample, sequenced in a study of blood T cell repertoires in COVID-19. The data were produced by immunoSEQ multiplex PCR, yet TCRdb's version contains in-frame clones alone and is incomplete. The data show some 150,000 clones, roughly 84% seen once. The sample comprised PBMCs or T cells enriched from blood (not recorded which). All receptors derive from a man aged 45-65 years who had recovered from COVID-19.

The gene calls are TRBV11-2 and TRBJ1-6, with 7 positions matching TRBD1. Germline CDR1 SGHAT, CDR2 FQNNGV. The CDR3 is 14 amino acids. V lost 7 bases to trimming and J lost 6 bases; unmatched junction nucleotides: 6. CDR3 loop: CASNGQAFNSPLHF. CDR3 DNA: TGTGCCAGCAACGGACAGGCTTTTAATTCACCCCTCCACTTT.

The chain carries TRBV24-1 and TRBJ2-1; possible D gene TRBD2, 6 bases. With 0 bases removed from V and 12 bases from J, the gap between germline ends came to 11 bases. CDR3 length equals 13 residues. Germline lookup yields CDR1 KGHDR and CDR2 SFDVKD. The CDR3 protein is CATSDLETRGQFF. The CDR3 DNA reads TGTGCCACCAGTGATTTGGAGACTAGAGGGCAGTTCTTC.

The chain recombines TRBV6-2 or TRBV6-3 with TRBJ2-7, with D perhaps matching TRBD2 (5 bases). V lost 4 bases and J 2 bases, leaving 12 bases between the germline ends. Germline V gene lookup returns CDR1 MNHEY and CDR2 SVGEGT. This CDR3 has 14 amino acids. The CDR3 coding sequence is TGTGCCAGCAGTTCCCGAGGGCCAACCTACGAGCAGTACTTC. This encodes CASSSRGPTYEQYF.

The J gene is TRBJ1-1, the V gene TRBV5-1; D is ambiguous. The CDR3 runs 12 residues. With 1 base removed from V and 5 bases from J, the gap between germline ends came to 6 bases. Per germline, CDR1 SGHRS and CDR2 YFSETQ. CDR3 residues: CASSLIGTEAFF. CDR3 bases: TGCGCCAGCAGCTTGATCGGGACTGAAGCTTTCTTT.

V usage is TRBV2 and J usage is TRBJ1-4, with 8 bases aligning to TRBD1. Germline V gene data show CDR1 as SNHLY and CDR2 as FYNNEI. This CDR3 region has 16 residues. With V trimmed by 11 bases and J by 1 base, 12 bases remained unmatched. The CDR3 protein is CARSQGALGTNEKLFF. The CDR3 nucleotides are TGTGCCCGCTCCCAGGGGGCGTTGGGAACTAATGAAAAACTGTTTTTT. The variable domain in full, completed from reference TRBV2 and TRBJ1-4, reads EPEVTQTPSHQVTQMGQEVILRCVPISNHLYFYWYRQILGQKVEFLVSFYNNEISEKSEIFDDQFSVERPDGSNFTLKIRSTKLEDSAMYFCARSQGALGTNEKLFFGSGTQLSVL.

J is TRBJ2-5 and V is TRBV30; D is ambiguous. CDR1 and CDR2 (germline): GTSNPN, SVGIG (reference sequence). Trimming pared 0 bases from V and 1 base from J, leaving 21 bases between. The CDR3 sequence is 18 residues long. The CDR3 loop is CAWSVARKARLPQETQYF. Written as DNA, the CDR3 is TGTGCCTGGAGTGTAGCCCGAAAGGCTAGACTCCCCCAAGAGACCCAGTACTTC.

This clone was picked up many times. The chain joins TRBV5-1 to TRBJ2-7; 11 nucleotides agree with TRBD2. CDR3 size: 17 residues. Germline V CDR1 and CDR2: SGHRS, YFSETQ. The trim removed 3 bases at V and 3 bases at J, leaving 11 bases unmatched. The CDR3 is CASSSPVTSGDNYEQYF. The CDR3 region has the DNA TGCGCCAGCAGCTCGCCTGTGACTAGCGGGGATAACTACGAGCAGTACTTC. Variable domain in full (rest from reference TRBV5-1 and TRBJ2-7): KAGVTQTPRYLIKTRGQQVTLSCSPISGHRSVSWYQQTPGQGLQFLFEYFSETQRNKGNFPGRFSGRQFSNSRSEMNVSTLELGDSALYLCASSSPVTSGDNYEQYFGPGTRLTVT.

The chain recombines TRBV21-1 with TRBJ1-5. TRBV21-1 is a recognized pseudogene. This CDR3 has 16 residues. The CDR3 sequence: CASSARDSVYNQPQHF. CDR3 in DNA: TGTGCCAGCAGCGCCCGGGACTCGGTTTACAATCAGCCCCAGCATTTT.

Only one count was recorded for this clone. The chain couples TRBV7-3 to TRBJ2-1; 12 nucleotides match TRBD2. Germline CDR1 SGHTA, CDR2 FQGTGA. Trimming took 5 bases from V and 14 from J; bases not matched to a gene: 7. The CDR3 runs to 13 residues. The CDR3, as DNA: TGTGCCAGCAGCATTGGACTAGCGGGGACGAAGTTCTTC. Protein sequence: CASSIGLAGTKFF.

This clone was seen a handful of times. V and J are TRBV18 and TRBJ2-1; TRBD1 is a possible D gene (6 bases). V was trimmed by 4 bases and J by 1 base, leaving 11 bases between them. The CDR3 sequence is 15 residues long. Germline V gene lookup returns CDR1 KGHSH and CDR2 LQKENI. The CDR3 loop reads CASSQNRGSYNEQFF. The DNA of the CDR3 is TGTGCCAGCTCACAAAATAGGGGGTCCTACAATGAGCAGTTCTTC.

This chain links TRBV5-4 with TRBJ2-5; TRBD2 matches 12 bases. This CDR3 spans 15 amino acids. With V trimmed by 3 bases and J by 4 bases, 4 bases remained unmatched. Germline values: CDR1 SGHNT, CDR2 YYREEE (reference sequence). The CDR3 protein is CASSSRTSGVETQYF. The CDR3 bases are TGTGCCAGCAGCTCCAGGACTAGCGGGGTAGAGACCCAGTACTTC.

V and J are TRBV2 and TRBJ2-3; TRBD1 matches 10 bases. V shed 6 bases and J 6 bases; nucleotides not matched to a gene: 9. CDR3 length: 15 residues. CDR1 is SNHLY, CDR2 FYNNEI, per germline. CDR3 in DNA: TGTGCCAGCAGGCGGTCCCGGGACAGGGGTGATACGCAGTATTTT. Translation gives CASRRSRDRGDTQYF.

The rearrangement uses TRBV10-3 and TRBJ2-6; 7 bases map to TRBD2. After removal of 9 bases from V and 4 bases from J, the junction contained 6 bases not matched to a gene. Per germline, CDR1 ENHRY and CDR2 SYGVKD. The CDR3 has 14 amino acids. The CDR3 here is CAIRWEGGANVLTF. CDR3 coding DNA: TGTGCCATACGCTGGGAGGGGGGGGCCAACGTCCTGACTTTC.

The rearrangement links TRBV7-6 to TRBJ1-1; a possible D gene is TRBD1 (6 bases). This CDR3 contains 13 residues. Per germline, CDR1 SGHVS and CDR2 FNYEAQ. V dropped 3 bases and J dropped 5 bases, with 10 bases sitting between them. CDR3 coding DNA: TGTGCCAGCAGCTTGGCAGGGGTAACTGAAGCTTTCTTT. Its translation is CASSLAGVTEAFF.

This sequence joins TRBV24-1 and TRBJ2-1; no firm D call. Germline CDR1 reads KGHDR; CDR2 reads SFDVKD. The CDR3 covers 11 residues. V lost 2 bases to trimming and J lost 7 bases, with 2 bases between them. The CDR3 protein is CATSDSNEQFF. In nucleotides, the CDR3 is TGTGCCACCAGTGATTCGAATGAGCAGTTCTTC.

The V and J genes are TRBV29-1 and TRBJ1-1; 9 positions agree with TRBD1. Germline CDR1 SQVTM, CDR2 ANQGSEA. The length of the CDR3 is 12 residues. The J segment lost 3 bases and the V segment lost 5 bases, leaving 1 base of the junction unmatched. The DNA of the CDR3 is TGCAGCGTTAACAGGGGGCACACTGAAGCTTTCTTT. It yields the protein CSVNRGHTEAFF.

The chain combines TRBV5-4 with TRBJ2-2, with D perhaps matching TRBD1 (6 bases). The CDR3 runs 15 residues. V gave up 6 bases and J gave up 0 bases, with 12 bases separating them. From germline, CDR1 is SGHNT and CDR2 YYREEE (reference sequence). The CDR3 nucleotides read TGTGCCAGCACCACGCGACAGGCGAACACCGGGGAGCTGTTTTTT. Encoded protein: CASTTRQANTGELFF.

The chain links TRBV5-1 to TRBJ2-5, with D perhaps TRBD1 (7 bases). Between the trimmed V and J ends, which lost 0 bases and 5 bases, there was a span of 17 bases. This CDR3 has 16 residues. CDR1 and CDR2 from the germline V gene are SGHRS and YFSETQ. The CDR3 loop is CASSLAPTPGGETQYF. CDR3 sequence (DNA): TGCGCCAGCAGCTTGGCCCCTACACCAGGGGGGGAGACCCAGTACTTC.

The chain combines TRBV18 with TRBJ2-2; D is perhaps TRBD1 (6 bases). Germline-derived CDR1 and CDR2 are KGHSH and LQKENI. This CDR3 spans 15 amino acids. V shed 1 base and J shed 3 bases, with 9 bases lying between them. Here the CDR3 reads CASSPLAGDTGELFF. For the CDR3, the DNA is TGTGCCAGCTCACCACTTGCAGGGGACACCGGGGAGCTGTTTTTT. Full variable domain (missing parts from reference TRBV18 and TRBJ2-2): NAGVMQNPRHLVRRRGQEARLRCSPMKGHSHVYWYRQLPEEGLKFMVYLQKENIIDESGMPKERFSAEFPKEGPSILRIQQVVRGDSAAYFCASSPLAGDTGELFFGEGSRLTVL.